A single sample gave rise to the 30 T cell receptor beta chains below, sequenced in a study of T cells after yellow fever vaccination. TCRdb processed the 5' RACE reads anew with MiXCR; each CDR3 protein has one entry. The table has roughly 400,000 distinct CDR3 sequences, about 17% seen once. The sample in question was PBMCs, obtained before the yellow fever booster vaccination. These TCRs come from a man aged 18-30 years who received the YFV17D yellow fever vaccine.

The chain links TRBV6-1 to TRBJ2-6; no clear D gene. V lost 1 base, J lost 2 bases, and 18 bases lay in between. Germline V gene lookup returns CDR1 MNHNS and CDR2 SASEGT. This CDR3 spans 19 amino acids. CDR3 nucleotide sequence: TGTGCCAGCAGTGAAGTTCCGGCAGAAGCACATGCTGGGGCCAACGTCCTGACTTTC. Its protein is CASSEVPAEAHAGANVLTF.

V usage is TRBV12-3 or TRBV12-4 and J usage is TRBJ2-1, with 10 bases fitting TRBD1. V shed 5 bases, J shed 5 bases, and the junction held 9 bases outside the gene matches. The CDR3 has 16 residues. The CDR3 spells CASSHSFGTGDNEQFF. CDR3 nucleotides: TGTGCCAGCAGTCACAGTTTCGGGACAGGGGACAATGAGCAGTTCTTC.

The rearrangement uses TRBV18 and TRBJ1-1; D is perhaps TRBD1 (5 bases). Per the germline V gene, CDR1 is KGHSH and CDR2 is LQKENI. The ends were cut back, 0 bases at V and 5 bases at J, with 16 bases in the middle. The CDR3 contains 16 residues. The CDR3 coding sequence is TGTGCCAGCTCACCACCGATCAACTGGGAGGGGACTGAAGCTTTCTTT. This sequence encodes CASSPPINWEGTEAFF. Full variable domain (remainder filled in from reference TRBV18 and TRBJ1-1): NAGVMQNPRHLVRRRGQEARLRCSPMKGHSHVYWYRQLPEEGLKFMVYLQKENIIDESGMPKERFSAEFPKEGPSILRIQQVVRGDSAAYFCASSPPINWEGTEAFFGQGTRLTVV.

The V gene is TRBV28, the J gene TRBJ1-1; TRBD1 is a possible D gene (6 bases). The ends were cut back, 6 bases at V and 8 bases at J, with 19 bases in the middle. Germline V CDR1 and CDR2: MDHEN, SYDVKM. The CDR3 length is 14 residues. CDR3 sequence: CASSPITGLREAFF. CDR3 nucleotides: TGTGCCAGCAGCCCCATTACAGGGTTAAGGGAAGCTTTCTTT.

In nucleotides, the CDR3 is TGTGCCAGCAGCTTGGGGCCGGGACAGCTGTACAAGCAGTACGTC. It yields the protein CASSLGPGQLYKQYV. The chain employs TRBV5-6 and TRBJ2-7; 7 bases map to TRBD1. CDR1 is SGHDT and CDR2 is YYEEEE in the germline V gene. CDR3 length equals 15 residues. With 0 bases clipped from V and 8 bases from J, the junction kept 11 bases outside the gene matches.

The chain's CDR3 is CAISESLRDTQYF. The CDR3 DNA follows: TGTGCCATCAGTGAGTCTCTCAGGGATACGCAGTATTTT. This chain joins TRBV10-3 and TRBJ2-3; D uncertain. The V and J ends lost 0 bases and 6 bases respectively, with 7 bases between them. CDR1 is ENHRY, CDR2 SYGVKD, per germline. The CDR3 extends over 13 amino acids.

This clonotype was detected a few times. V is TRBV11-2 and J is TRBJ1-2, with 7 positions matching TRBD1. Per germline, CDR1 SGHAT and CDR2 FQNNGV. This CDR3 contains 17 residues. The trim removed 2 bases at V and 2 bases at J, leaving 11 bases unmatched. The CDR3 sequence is CASSLQWRMGQNYGYTF. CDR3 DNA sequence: TGTGCCAGCAGCTTACAATGGCGTATGGGACAGAACTATGGCTACACCTTC.

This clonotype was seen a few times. The CDR3 is CASNPERETQYF. The DNA for the CDR3 is TGTGCCAGCAACCCGGAGAGGGAGACCCAGTACTTC. V is TRBV6-6 and J is TRBJ2-5; D unclear. V lost 7 bases to trimming and J lost 5 bases, with 11 bases between them. The length of the CDR3 is 12 residues. Germline values: CDR1 MNHNY, CDR2 SVGAGI (reference sequence).

For the CDR3, the DNA is TGTGCCAGCAGCTTAGGTAGGTTGGCTGAGCAGTTCTTC. Protein product: CASSLGRLAEQFF. V gene TRBV7-2 combines with J gene TRBJ2-1; D unresolved. With 1 base removed from V and 9 bases from J, the gap between germline ends came to 10 bases. The germline gives CDR1 SGHTA, CDR2 FQGNSA. CDR3 length: 13 residues.

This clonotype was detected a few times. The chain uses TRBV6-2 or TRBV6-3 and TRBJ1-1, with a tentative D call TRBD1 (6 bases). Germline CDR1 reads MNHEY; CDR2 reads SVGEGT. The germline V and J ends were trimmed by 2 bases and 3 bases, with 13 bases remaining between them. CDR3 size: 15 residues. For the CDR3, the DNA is TGTGCCAGCAGTTACAAGCAGGGGAGCTACACTGAAGCTTTCTTT. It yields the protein CASSYKQGSYTEAFF.

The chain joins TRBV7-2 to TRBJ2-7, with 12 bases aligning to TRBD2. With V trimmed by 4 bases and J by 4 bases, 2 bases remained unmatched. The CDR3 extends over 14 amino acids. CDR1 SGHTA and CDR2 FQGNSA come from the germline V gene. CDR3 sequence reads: CASSWTSGVYEQYV. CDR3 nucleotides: TGTGCCAGCAGCTGGACTAGCGGGGTATACGAGCAGTACGTC.

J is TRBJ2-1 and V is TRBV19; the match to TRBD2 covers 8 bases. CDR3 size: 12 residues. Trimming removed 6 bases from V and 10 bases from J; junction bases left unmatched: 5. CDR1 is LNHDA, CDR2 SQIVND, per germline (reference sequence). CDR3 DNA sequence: TGTGCCAGTAGCACCCCGGGGGGGGAGCAGTTCTTC. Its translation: CASSTPGGEQFF.

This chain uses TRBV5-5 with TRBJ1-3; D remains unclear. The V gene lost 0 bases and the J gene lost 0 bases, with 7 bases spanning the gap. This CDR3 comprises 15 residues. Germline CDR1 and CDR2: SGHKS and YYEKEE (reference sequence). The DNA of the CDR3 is TGTGCCAGCAGCTTGGCCCCAGGCTCTGGAAACACCATATATTTT. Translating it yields CASSLAPGSGNTIYF.

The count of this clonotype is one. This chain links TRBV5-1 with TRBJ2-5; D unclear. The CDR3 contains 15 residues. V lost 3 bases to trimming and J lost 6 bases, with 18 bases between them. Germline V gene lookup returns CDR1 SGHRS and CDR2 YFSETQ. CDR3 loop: CASSSRPVDRQTQYF. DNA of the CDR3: TGCGCCAGCAGCTCCCGACCGGTAGATCGGCAGACCCAGTACTTC.

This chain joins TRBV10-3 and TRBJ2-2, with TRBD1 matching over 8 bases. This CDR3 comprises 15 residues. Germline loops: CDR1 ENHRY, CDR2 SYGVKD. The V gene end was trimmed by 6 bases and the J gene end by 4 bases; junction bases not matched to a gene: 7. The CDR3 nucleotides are TGTGCCATCAGCGTAAGACAGGGGATCACCGGGGAGCTGTTTTTT. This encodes CAISVRQGITGELFF.

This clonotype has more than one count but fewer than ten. The CDR3 coding sequence is TGCAGTGCTCCTCCGAGTCCGGGACGTTTTGTGGGCTATGGCTACACCTTC. Its protein is CSAPPSPGRFVGYGYTF. The chain employs TRBV20-1 and TRBJ1-2; D possibly corresponds to TRBD1 (5 bases). This CDR3 spans 17 amino acids. CDR1 is DFQATT, CDR2 SNEGSKA, per germline (reference sequence). V was pared by 5 bases and J by 4 bases, with 26 bases between.

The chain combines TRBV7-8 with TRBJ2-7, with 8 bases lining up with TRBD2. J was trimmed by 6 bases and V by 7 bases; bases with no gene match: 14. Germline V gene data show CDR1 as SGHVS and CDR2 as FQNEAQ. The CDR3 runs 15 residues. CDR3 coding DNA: TGTGCCAGCACCGGACTAGCTTTTGGGAGTCTCGAGCAGTACGTC. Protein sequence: CASTGLAFGSLEQYV.

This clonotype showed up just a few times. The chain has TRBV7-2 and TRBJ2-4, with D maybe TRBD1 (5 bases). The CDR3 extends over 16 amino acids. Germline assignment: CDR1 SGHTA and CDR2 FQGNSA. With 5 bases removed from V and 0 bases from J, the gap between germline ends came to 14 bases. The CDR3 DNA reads TGTGCCAGCAGCATCGGACAAGGGCTAGCCAAAAACATTCAGTACTTC. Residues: CASSIGQGLAKNIQYF.

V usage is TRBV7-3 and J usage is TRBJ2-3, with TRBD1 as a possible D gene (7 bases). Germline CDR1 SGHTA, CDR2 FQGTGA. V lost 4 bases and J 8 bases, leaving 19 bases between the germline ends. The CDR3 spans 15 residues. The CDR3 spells CASSSRTGRGGTQYF. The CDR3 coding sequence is TGTGCCAGCAGCTCCAGGACAGGTCGGGGAGGTACGCAGTATTTT. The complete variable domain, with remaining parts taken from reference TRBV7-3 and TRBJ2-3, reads GAGVSQTPSNKVTEKGKYVELRCDPISGHTALYWYRQSLGQGPEFLIYFQGTGAADDSGLPNDRFFAVRPEGSVSTLKIQRTERGDSAVYLCASSSRTGRGGTQYFGPGTRLTVL.

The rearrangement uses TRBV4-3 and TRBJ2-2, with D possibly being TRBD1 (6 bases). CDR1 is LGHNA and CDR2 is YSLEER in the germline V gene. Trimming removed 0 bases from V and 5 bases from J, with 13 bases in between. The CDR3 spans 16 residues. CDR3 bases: TGCGCCAGCAGCCAAGATCCCCAGGGGCGTACCGGGGAGCTGTTTTTT. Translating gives CASSQDPQGRTGELFF.

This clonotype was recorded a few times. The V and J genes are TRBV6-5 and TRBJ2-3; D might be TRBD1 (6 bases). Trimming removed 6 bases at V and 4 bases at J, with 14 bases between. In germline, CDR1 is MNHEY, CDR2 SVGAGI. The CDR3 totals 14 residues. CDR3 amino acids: CASRSNRAADTQYF. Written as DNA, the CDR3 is TGTGCCAGCAGATCGAACAGGGCGGCAGATACGCAGTATTTT.

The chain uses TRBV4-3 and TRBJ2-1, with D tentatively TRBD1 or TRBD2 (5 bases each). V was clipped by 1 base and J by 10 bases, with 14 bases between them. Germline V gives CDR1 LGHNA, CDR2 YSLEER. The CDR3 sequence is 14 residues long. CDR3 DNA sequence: TGCGCCAGCAGCCAAGTCTCCACTGGGACCGAGCAGTTCTTC. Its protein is CASSQVSTGTEQFF.

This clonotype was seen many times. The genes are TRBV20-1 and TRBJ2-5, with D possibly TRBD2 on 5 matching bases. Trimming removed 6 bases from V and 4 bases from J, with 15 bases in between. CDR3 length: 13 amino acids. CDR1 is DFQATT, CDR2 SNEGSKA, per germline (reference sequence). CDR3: CSARTDWGETQYF. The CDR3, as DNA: TGCAGTGCAAGGACGGACTGGGGAGAGACCCAGTACTTC.

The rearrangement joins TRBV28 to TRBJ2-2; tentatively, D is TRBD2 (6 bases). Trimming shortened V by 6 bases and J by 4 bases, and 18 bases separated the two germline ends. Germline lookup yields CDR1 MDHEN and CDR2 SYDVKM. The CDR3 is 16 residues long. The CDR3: CASREPGLLTTGELFF. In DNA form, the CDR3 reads TGTGCCAGCAGGGAACCGGGACTCCTGACCACCGGGGAGCTGTTTTTT.

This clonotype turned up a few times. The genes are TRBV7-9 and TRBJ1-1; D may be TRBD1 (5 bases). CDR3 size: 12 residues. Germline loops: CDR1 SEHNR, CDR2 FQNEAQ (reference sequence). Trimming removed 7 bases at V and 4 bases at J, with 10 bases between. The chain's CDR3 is CASTDSRTEAFF. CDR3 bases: TGTGCCAGCACTGACAGCCGCACTGAAGCTTTCTTT.

CDR3 loop: CASRSRAGTTEAFF. For the CDR3, the DNA is TGTGCCAGCAGATCCAGGGCAGGGACCACTGAAGCTTTCTTT. The gene calls are TRBV2 and TRBJ1-1; TRBD1 might be the D (5 bases). The CDR3 sequence is 14 residues long. With 6 bases removed from V and 4 bases from J, the gap between germline ends came to 15 bases. The germline V gene has CDR1 SNHLY and CDR2 FYNNEI.

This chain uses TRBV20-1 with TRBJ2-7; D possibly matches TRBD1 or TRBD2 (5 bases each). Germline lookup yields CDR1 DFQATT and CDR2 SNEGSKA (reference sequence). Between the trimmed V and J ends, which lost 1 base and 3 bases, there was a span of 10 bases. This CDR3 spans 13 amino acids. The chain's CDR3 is CSARGDLGYEQYF. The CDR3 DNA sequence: TGCAGTGCTAGAGGGGACCTAGGCTACGAGCAGTACTTC.

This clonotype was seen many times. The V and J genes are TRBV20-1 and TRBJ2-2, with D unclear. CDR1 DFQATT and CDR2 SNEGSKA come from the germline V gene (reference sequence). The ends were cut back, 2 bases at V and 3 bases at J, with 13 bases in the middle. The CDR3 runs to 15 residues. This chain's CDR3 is CSARMDGRDTGELFF. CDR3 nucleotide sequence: TGCAGTGCTAGAATGGACGGTAGGGACACCGGGGAGCTGTTTTTT.

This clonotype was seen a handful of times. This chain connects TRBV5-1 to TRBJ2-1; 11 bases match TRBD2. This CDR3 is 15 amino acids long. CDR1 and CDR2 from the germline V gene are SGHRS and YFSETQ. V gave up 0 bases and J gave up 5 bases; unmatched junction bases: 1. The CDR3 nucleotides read TGCGCCAGCAGCTTGGTAGCGGGGGGGCACAATGAGCAGTTCTTC. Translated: CASSLVAGGHNEQFF.

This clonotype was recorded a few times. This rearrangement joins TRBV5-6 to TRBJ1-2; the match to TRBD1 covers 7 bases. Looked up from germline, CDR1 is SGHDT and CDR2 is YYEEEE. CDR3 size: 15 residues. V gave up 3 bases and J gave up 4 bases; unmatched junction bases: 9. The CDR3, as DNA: TGTGCCAGCAGCTACTCACGGGACAGAGCCTATGGCTACACCTTC. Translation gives CASSYSRDRAYGYTF.